Given below is one T cell receptor (beta chain) in context. This sample stems from a study of blood T cells in healthy people across ages. Whole-study context: With template switching, about one barcoded beta molecule was captured per two T cells.

A second 7 to 11 cycle PCR used barcoded and J-beta primers. Using its own MiXCR run on the 5' RACE reads, TCRdb lists one record per CDR3 protein. Of approximately 1,000,000 distinct CDR3 sequences detected, about two fifths appear once; the ten largest clones hold 10% to 15%. V was pared by 5 bases and J by 5 bases, with 16 bases of the junction left unmatched. This CDR3 is built from 17 residues. Germline V lookup: CDR1 SGHTA, CDR2 FQGNSA. The TCR was taken from a man younger than 35 in good health. The sequenced material came from blood. The J gene is TRBJ2-3, the V gene TRBV7-2; 7 bases align to TRBD1. CDR3 nucleotide sequence: TGTGCCAGCAGCCGCACGACCGGGACAGCCTTTAGAGATACGCAGTATTTT. Translating gives CASSRTTGTAFRDTQYF.